Described below is a single T cell receptor (beta chain) sequence and its context. Vbeta (60) and Jbeta (13) primers were used in the PCR. TCRdb's copy holds only in-frame clones and misses some; the assay was immunoSEQ multiplex PCR. Of about 80,000 clones detected, around 60% appear once; the ten largest clones hold 4.4%. Germline assignment: CDR1 SGHVS and CDR2 FQNEAQ. The CDR3 is made up of 17 amino acids. Trimming removed 3 bases from V and 6 bases from J; junction bases left unmatched: 11. The data originate from a study of cytomegalovirus exposure and HLA in healthy donors. Sequencing was performed on PBMCs. The chain links TRBV7-8 to TRBJ1-6; 7 nucleotides agree with TRBD1. The clonotype comes from a male donor in good health and CMV-seropositive. The CDR3 sequence is CASSFQGVTAPNSPLHF. The DNA for the CDR3 is TGTGCCAGCAGCTTCCAGGGGGTTACTGCTCCTAATTCACCCCTCCACTTT.